These 2 T cell receptor beta chains came from one sample sequenced in a study of control samples from healthy donors and cancer patients (dated by TCRdb to about 2020). Libraries came from the immunoSEQ multiplex PCR assay. The table was pulled from immuneACCESS by TCRdb, which kept in-frame rearrangements only. Such tables lose some clones; where checked, under half of the loss comes from unresolved V genes, and the rest has no known cause. Here the sample has tens of thousands of clones; 85% to 95% occur a single time. 2.8% of the sample is held by the ten biggest clonotypes. Input material: blood. Every receptor here comes from a woman in her twenties or thirties in good health.

The chain links TRBV4-1 to TRBJ2-7; 8 positions match TRBD1. The CDR3 is made up of 16 amino acids. V dropped 1 base and J dropped 7; count of bases not matched to a gene: 12. The V gene's germline CDR1 is MGHRA and CDR2 YSYEKL. In nucleotides, the CDR3 is TGCGCCAGCAGCCAAGCCGGACAGGGAGGTCTGAGAGAGCAGTACTTC. As protein: CASSQAGQGGLREQYF.

The V and J genes are TRBV3-1 (or the pseudogene TRBV3-2) and TRBJ1-2, with D possibly TRBD1 on 5 matching bases. The CDR3 extends over 14 amino acids. Trimming took off 1 base at V and 5 bases at J, with 11 bases between the two ends. Germline CDR1 and CDR2: LGHDT and YNNKEL (reference sequence). CDR3 loop: CASSQVGEGYGYTF. CDR3 DNA sequence: TGTGCCAGCAGCCAAGTAGGGGAGGGGTATGGCTACACCTTC.